The rows below give T cell receptor beta chains drawn from one sample of a study of graft-versus-host responses after intestinal transplantation. Clones were sequenced by immunoSEQ multiplex PCR, and TCRdb holds only the in-frame ones, with some missing. The table includes roughly 110,000 clones, 85% to 95% detected once. Their recognized antigens are unknown. The source was unstimulated CD8+ T cells sorted from spleen or lymph node cells, collected before transplant. The receptors were sampled from a human donor who was the organ donor for an intestinal transplant. The CDR3 runs from the conserved cysteine through the conserved F or W. The D gene is left open where the match is weak. For some rows the clone size is stated as once, few or many, or as a class when expanded; others skip it.

j_gene: TRBJ1-4
abundance: -
d_gene: TRBD1
v_gene: TRBV27
CDR3aa: CASSLSVGRGPLNEKLFF
CDR3nt: TGTGCCAGCAGTTTATCAGTAGGCAGGGGGCCCCTTAATGAAAAACTGTTTTTT

j_gene: TRBJ2-1
abundance: -
d_gene: -
v_gene: TRBV9
CDR3aa: CASSVGGRVGNEQFF
CDR3nt: TGTGCCAGCAGCGTAGGGGGCAGGGTGGGCAATGAGCAGTTCTTC

j_gene: TRBJ2-3
abundance: -
d_gene: -
v_gene: TRBV19
CDR3aa: CASSTQVYTDTQYF
CDR3nt: TGTGCCAGTAGTACACAGGTTTACACAGATACGCAGTATTTT

j_gene: TRBJ1-1
abundance: -
d_gene: -
v_gene: TRBV7-9
CDR3aa: CASSLDSGPEAFF
CDR3nt: TGTGCCAGCAGCTTAGACAGTGGCCCTGAAGCTTTCTTT

j_gene: TRBJ1-1
abundance: -
d_gene: -
v_gene: TRBV13
CDR3aa: CASSLGLGGGTEAFF
CDR3nt: TGTGCCAGCAGCTTAGGCCTTGGGGGGGGCACTGAAGCTTTCTTT

j_gene: TRBJ2-3
abundance: -
d_gene: -
v_gene: TRBV2
CDR3aa: CASLEEGGTDTQYF
CDR3nt: TGTGCCAGCTTGGAAGAAGGGGGCACAGATACGCAGTATTTT

j_gene: TRBJ2-5
abundance: -
d_gene: TRBD2
v_gene: TRBV13
CDR3aa: CASSPRLAGGETQYF
CDR3nt: TGTGCCAGCAGCCCCCGACTAGCGGGAGGGGAGACCCAGTACTTC

j_gene: TRBJ2-3
abundance: -
d_gene: TRBD2
v_gene: TRBV7-2
CDR3aa: CASSWPGLADTDTQYF
CDR3nt: TGTGCCAGCAGTTGGCCGGGACTAGCGGACACAGATACGCAGTATTTT

j_gene: TRBJ2-1
abundance: -
d_gene: -
v_gene: TRBV19
CDR3aa: CASSGTSGLDYNEQFF
CDR3nt: TGTGCCAGTAGTGGGACCTCGGGACTCGACTACAATGAGCAGTTCTTC

j_gene: TRBJ2-7
abundance: few
d_gene: TRBD2
v_gene: TRBV5-4
CDR3aa: CASSFGTSGYEQYF
CDR3nt: TGTGCCAGCAGCTTCGGGACTAGCGGGTACGAGCAGTACTTC

j_gene: TRBJ2-1
abundance: -
d_gene: -
v_gene: TRBV30
CDR3aa: CAWSVVLREQFF
CDR3nt: TGTGCCTGGAGTGTAGTACTCCGTGAGCAGTTCTTC

j_gene: TRBJ2-7
abundance: -
d_gene: -
v_gene: TRBV19
CDR3aa: CASRGRSYEQYF
CDR3nt: TGTGCCAGTAGAGGACGGTCCTACGAGCAGTACTTC

j_gene: TRBJ1-2
abundance: -
d_gene: -
v_gene: TRBV30
CDR3aa: CAWRETEANYGYTF
CDR3nt: TGTGCCTGGAGGGAGACCGAAGCTAACTATGGCTACACCTTC

j_gene: TRBJ2-2
abundance: -
d_gene: -
v_gene: TRBV29-1
CDR3aa: CSVEVGTGELFF
CDR3nt: TGCAGCGTTGAAGTAGGCACCGGGGAGCTGTTTTTT

j_gene: TRBJ2-7
abundance: -
d_gene: -
v_gene: TRBV4-3
CDR3aa: CASSQATKDGYSYEQYF
CDR3nt: TGCGCCAGCAGCCAAGCTACCAAGGACGGGTACTCCTACGAGCAGTACTTC

j_gene: TRBJ1-1
abundance: -
d_gene: -
v_gene: TRBV2
CDR3aa: CASSGWGGTEAFF
CDR3nt: TGTGCCAGCAGTGGGTGGGGGGGCACTGAAGCTTTCTTT

j_gene: TRBJ2-3
abundance: -
d_gene: TRBD1
v_gene: TRBV30
CDR3aa: CAWSRTGADTQYF
CDR3nt: TGTGCCTGGAGCAGGACAGGGGCAGATACGCAGTATTTT

j_gene: TRBJ2-7
abundance: -
d_gene: -
v_gene: TRBV14
CDR3aa: CASSPYGAGPYEQYF
CDR3nt: TGTGCCAGCAGTCCATACGGGGCAGGACCCTACGAGCAGTATTTC

j_gene: TRBJ2-7
abundance: -
d_gene: -
v_gene: TRBV6-1
CDR3aa: CASSTATYEQYF
CDR3nt: TGTGCCAGCTCGACGGCCACCTACGAGCAGTACTTC

j_gene: TRBJ2-1
abundance: once
d_gene: -
v_gene: TRBV6-5
CDR3aa: CASSYRHVYNEQFF
CDR3nt: TGTGCCAGCAGTTACCGGCACGTCTACAATGAGCAGTTCTTC

j_gene: TRBJ1-4
abundance: -
d_gene: -
v_gene: TRBV25-1
CDR3aa: CASSEYGTNEKLFF
CDR3nt: TGTGCCAGCAGTGAATATGGGACTAATGAAAAACTGTTTTTT

j_gene: TRBJ1-4
abundance: once
d_gene: -
v_gene: TRBV7-2
CDR3aa: CASSSDLIFDEKLSF
CDR3nt: TGTGCCAGCAGCTCCGACTTGATTTTTGATGAAAAACTGTCTTTT

j_gene: TRBJ2-7
abundance: once
d_gene: -
v_gene: TRBV10-2
CDR3aa: CASSELAGRNEQYF
CDR3nt: TGCGCCAGCAGTGAGCTGGCAGGGAGAAACGAGCAGTACTTC

j_gene: TRBJ2-1
abundance: -
d_gene: -
v_gene: TRBV4-2
CDR3aa: CASSPLGGSLNEQFF
CDR3nt: TGTGCCAGCAGCCCTCTCGGGGGCAGCTTGAATGAGCAGTTCTTC

j_gene: TRBJ2-5
abundance: -
d_gene: TRBD1
v_gene: TRBV6-5
CDR3aa: CASRPTGVETQYF
CDR3nt: TGTGCCAGCAGACCAACAGGGGTGGAGACCCAGTACTTC

j_gene: TRBJ2-7
abundance: -
d_gene: TRBD2
v_gene: TRBV4-1
CDR3aa: CASSQDASGITGYEQYF
CDR3nt: TGCGCCAGCAGCCAAGATGCTAGCGGGATCACCGGTTACGAGCAGTACTTC